Each of the 5 T cell receptor beta chains below was sequenced from the same sample in a study of cytomegalovirus exposure and HLA in healthy donors. Amplification used 60 Vbeta primers and 13 Jbeta primers. This table comes from immunoSEQ multiplex PCR, and its TCRdb copy is limited to in-frame clones, with some not included. The sample includes some 80,000 clones, 75% to 80% of them seen just once. The sequencing input was PBMCs. These receptors were collected from a man in his forties in good health and CMV-seronegative.

The chain employs TRBV4-1 and TRBJ1-4, with TRBD1 identical over 9 bases. Germline CDR1 is MGHRA and CDR2 is YSYEKL. With V trimmed by 0 bases and J by 6 bases, 8 bases remained unmatched. CDR3 length: 17 residues. CDR3 nucleotide sequence: TGCGCCAGCAGCCAAGAGGGACTTGGGACAGGGTATGAAAAACTGTTTTTT. Its translation: CASSQEGLGTGYEKLFF.

The rearrangement uses TRBV19 and TRBJ1-1, with 12 nucleotides matching TRBD1. CDR3 length equals 14 residues. The germline CDR1 and CDR2 sequences are LNHDA and SQIVND (reference sequence). Unmatched junction bases numbered 7, after V lost 10 bases and J lost 4 bases. The CDR3 DNA reads as TGTGCCACCCAACCGGGACAGGGGGCCACTGAAGCTTTCTTT. As protein: CATQPGQGATEAFF.

The table lists this clone with a few counts. The chain's CDR3 is CASSPGSSGLNTEAFF. CDR3 nucleotide sequence: TGCGCCAGCAGCCCGGGGTCCTCGGGTTTGAACACTGAAGCTTTCTTT. V and J are TRBV5-1 and TRBJ1-1, with D hard to call. Per the germline V gene, CDR1 is SGHRS and CDR2 is YFSETQ. The V end lost 4 bases, the J end lost 0 bases, and 16 bases lay between the germline ends. CDR3 length: 16 residues. Combining the CDR3 with reference TRBV5-1 and TRBJ1-1 gives the whole variable domain KAGVTQTPRYLIKTRGQQVTLSCSPISGHRSVSWYQQTPGQGLQFLFEYFSETQRNKGNFPGRFSGRQFSNSRSEMNVSTLELGDSALYLCASSPGSSGLNTEAFFGQGTRLTVV.

This chain connects TRBV27 to TRBJ1-3; 8 positions match TRBD1. J lost 0 bases, V lost 3 bases, and 4 bases had no gene match. Germline loops: CDR1 MNHEY, CDR2 SMNVEV (reference sequence). The CDR3 spans 16 residues. Written as DNA, the CDR3 is TGTGCCAGCAGTTTTGGAGGGACAGGCTCTGGAAACACCATATATTTT. Residues: CASSFGGTGSGNTIYF.

The CDR3 spells CASSQSWAGATGELFF. The CDR3 DNA is TGCGCCAGCAGTCAATCGTGGGCAGGGGCAACCGGGGAGCTGTTTTTT. The chain carries TRBV23-1 and TRBJ2-2; TRBD1 might be the D (6 bases). TRBV23-1 is recorded as an ORF, its role being uncertain. The CDR3 has 16 amino acids. The ends were cut back, 0 bases at V and 5 bases at J, with 13 bases in the middle.